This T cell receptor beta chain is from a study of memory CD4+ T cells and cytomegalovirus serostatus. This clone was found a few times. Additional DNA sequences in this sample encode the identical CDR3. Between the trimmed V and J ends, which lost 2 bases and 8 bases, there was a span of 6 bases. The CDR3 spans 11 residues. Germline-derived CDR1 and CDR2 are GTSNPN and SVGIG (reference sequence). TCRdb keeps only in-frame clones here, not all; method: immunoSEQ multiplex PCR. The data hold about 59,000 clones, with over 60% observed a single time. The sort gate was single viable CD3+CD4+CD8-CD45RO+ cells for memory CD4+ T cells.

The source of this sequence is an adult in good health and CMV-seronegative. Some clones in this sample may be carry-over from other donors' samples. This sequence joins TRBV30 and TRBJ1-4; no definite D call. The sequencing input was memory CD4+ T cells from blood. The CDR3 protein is CAWSIREKLFF. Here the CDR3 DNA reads TGTGCCTGGAGTATTCGGGAAAAACTGTTTTTT.